The 20 T cell receptor beta chains presented below share a single source sample, sequenced in a study of spatial heterogeneity in lung cancer (dated by TCRdb to between 2018 and 2021). What the time point label conveys for this sample: sample taken at primary tumor resection. For TCR sequencing, whole RNA was extracted from tumor and nontumor lung tissue, or from cryopreserved PBMC samples, and no cell sorting was done. Library creation used 5' RACE. Sequenced using a NextSeq 500. TCRdb cleaned the public reads at Q25 with fastp, built clones with MiXCR and kept in-frame beta chains. Rows matching on CDR3 protein sequence are summarized as one entry with the most common DNA and genes. In all, the sample holds around 87,000 distinct CDR3 sequences, and more than 10% of those were seen once. The leading ten clones occupy about two fifths of the sample. Sequencing was performed on PBMCs, taken at surgery. Receptors originate from a male donor with early-stage non-small cell lung cancer.

This clonotype appeared a few times. The CDR3 loop is CASSPFKGQGTQYF. In DNA, the CDR3 is TGTGCCAGCAGCCCCTTTAAAGGGCAGGGGACCCAGTACTTC. The chain links TRBV6-5 to TRBJ2-5; a possible D gene is TRBD1 (5 bases). The CDR3 spans 14 residues. V lost 6 bases to trimming and J lost 7 bases, with 18 bases between them. The germline V gene encodes CDR1 MNHEY and CDR2 SVGAGI.

The rearrangement links TRBV6-2 or TRBV6-3 to TRBJ1-2; D not resolved. CDR3 size: 13 residues. CDR1 is MNHEY and CDR2 is SVGEGT in the germline V gene. V lost 5 bases, J lost 5 bases, and 12 bases lay in between. CDR3 region: CASSLRGFYGYTF. The DNA of the CDR3 is TGTGCCAGCAGTCTGAGAGGATTTTATGGCTACACCTTC.

This clonotype occurred a few times. The chain uses TRBV6-2 or TRBV6-3 and TRBJ1-5; maybe TRBD1 (6 bases). CDR1 is MNHEY, CDR2 SVGEGT, per germline. Trimming pared 3 bases from V and 0 bases from J, leaving 12 bases between. The CDR3 has 16 residues. In nucleotides, the CDR3 is TGTGCCAGCAGTTATAGGACAGACTTTAGCAATCAGCCCCAGCATTTT. It yields the protein CASSYRTDFSNQPQHF.

This clonotype was observed a single time. A read error may explain this, as a much larger clone is one base away. The CDR3 does not end in the conserved phenylalanine or tryptophan, so this is likely a read error. The chain joins TRBV27 to TRBJ1-5, with D possibly matching TRBD1 (5 bases). Between the trimmed V and J ends, which lost 3 bases and 5 bases, there was a span of 8 bases. Germline-derived CDR1 and CDR2 are MNHEY and SMNVEV (reference sequence). This CDR3 contains 13 residues. The DNA for the CDR3 is TGTGCCAGCAGTTTTACGGGGGATCAGCCCCAGCATTCT. It translates to CASSFTGDQPQHS.

This clonotype was seen many times. The V call is TRBV18, the J call TRBJ2-7; 14 nucleotides line up with TRBD2. Trimming cost V 3 bases and J 1 base; bases outside gene matches: 8. The CDR3 sequence is 18 residues long. CDR1 and CDR2 (germline): KGHSH, LQKENI. CDR3 sequence reads: CASSPGGLAGERSYEQYF. CDR3 nucleotides: TGTGCCAGCTCACCGGGGGGACTAGCGGGAGAAAGGTCCTACGAGCAGTACTTC.

The J gene is TRBJ2-7, the V gene TRBV11-2; tentatively, D is TRBD1 or TRBD2 (5 bases each). Germline V gives CDR1 SGHAT, CDR2 FQNNGV. The CDR3 runs to 14 residues. V was cut by 2 bases and J by 5 bases, with 13 bases left in between. The CDR3 sequence: CASSLMLGVNEQYF. CDR3 coding DNA: TGTGCCAGCAGCTTAATGTTGGGGGTCAACGAGCAGTACTTC. The complete variable domain, with remaining parts taken from reference TRBV11-2 and TRBJ2-7, reads EAGVAQSPRYKIIEKRQSVAFWCNPISGHATLYWYQQILGQGPKLLIQFQNNGVVDDSQLPKDRFSAERLKGVDSTLKIQPAKLEDSAVYLCASSLMLGVNEQYFGPGTRLTVT.

J is TRBJ2-5 and V is TRBV3-1; TRBD2 matches 8 bases. With V trimmed by 9 bases and J by 2 bases, 11 bases remained unmatched. Per germline, CDR1 LGHDT and CDR2 YNNKEL (reference sequence). The CDR3 has 15 residues. CDR3 sequence (DNA): TGTGCCAGTAAGCATTCGGAGCGGGGGCAAGAGACCCAGTACTTC. Amino acid sequence: CASKHSERGQETQYF.

This clonotype was counted ten times or more. CDR3 DNA: TGTGCCAGCAGTACTCCCAACACCGGGGAGCTGTTTTTT. Translating gives CASSTPNTGELFF. The genes are TRBV6-2 or TRBV6-3 and TRBJ2-2; D ambiguous. Germline V CDR1 and CDR2: MNHEY, SVGEGT. Trimming shortened V by 5 bases and J by 2 bases, and 6 bases separated the two germline ends. The CDR3 contains 13 residues.

V and J are TRBV11-3 and TRBJ2-1; unclear D gene. CDR3 length: 15 amino acids. Germline lookup yields CDR1 SGHNT and CDR2 YENEEA. Trimming removed 1 base at V and 0 bases at J, with 7 bases between. The CDR3 reads CASSLVVHSYNEQFF. CDR3 nucleotides: TGTGCCAGCAGCTTAGTGGTACACTCCTACAATGAGCAGTTCTTC.

A few counts support this clonotype. The CDR3 DNA is TGTGCCAGCAGCTTTTTTGGTGGGACTAGCTCCTACAATGAGCAGTTCTTC. Its protein product is CASSFFGGTSSYNEQFF. This chain joins TRBV7-9 and TRBJ2-1; 8 bases line up with TRBD2. The germline V gene encodes CDR1 SEHNR and CDR2 FQNEAQ (reference sequence). The CDR3 totals 17 residues. With V trimmed by 3 bases and J by 0 bases, 7 bases remained unmatched. The whole variable domain, remainder taken from reference TRBV7-9 and TRBJ2-1, is DTGVSQNPRHKITKRGQNVTFRCDPISEHNRLYWYRQTLGQGPEFLTYFQNEAQLEKSRLLSDRFSAERPKGSFSTLEIQRTEQGDSAMYLCASSFFGGTSSYNEQFFGPGTRLTVL.

This clonotype was picked up many times. The chain combines TRBV4-2 with TRBJ2-3, with TRBD2 matching 13 bases. Germline CDR1 is LGHNA and CDR2 is YNFKEQ. Trimming at V came to 0 bases and at J to 4 bases, leaving 1 base not matched to a gene. This CDR3 has 16 amino acids. The CDR3 reads CASSQELAGGSDTQYF. In DNA, the CDR3 is TGTGCCAGCAGCCAAGAACTAGCGGGAGGGTCAGATACGCAGTATTTT.

Regarding this clonotype: With a much larger clone just one base away, this may be a read error. V is TRBV20-1 and J is TRBJ2-2, with 10 bases matching TRBD1. The CDR3 totals 15 residues. J lost 6 bases, V lost 6 bases, and 10 bases had no gene match. Germline CDR1 is DFQATT and CDR2 is SNEGSKA (reference sequence). The CDR3 spells CSAEPGQGPSGELFF. DNA for the CDR3: TGCAGTGCCGAACCGGGACAGGGGCCTTCCGGGGAGCTGTTTTTT.

V gene TRBV4-1 combines with J gene TRBJ2-5; D gene uncertain. This CDR3 has 14 residues. Germline CDR1 is MGHRA and CDR2 is YSYEKL. V was pared by 3 bases and J by 5 bases, with 13 bases between. CDR3 sequence (DNA): TGCGCCAGCAGCCAGATGAAGCACGAGGAGACCCAGTACTTC. It specifies CASSQMKHEETQYF.

The rearrangement joins TRBV5-1 to TRBJ2-3, with D perhaps given as TRBD1 or TRBD2 (5 bases each). The CDR3 has 13 amino acids. Trimming stripped 4 bases from V and 5 bases from J, with 11 bases between. CDR1 is SGHRS, CDR2 YFSETQ, per germline. The CDR3 coding sequence is TGCGCCAGCAGCAGGCAGGGAGAAGATACGCAGTATTTT. It encodes CASSRQGEDTQYF.

The table lists this clonotype with a few counts. The V call is TRBV7-6, the J call TRBJ1-1; 8 bases are a match to TRBD1. CDR1 SGHVS and CDR2 FNYEAQ come from the germline V gene. The CDR3 has 12 residues. Trimming at V came to 5 bases and at J to 8 bases, leaving 4 bases not matched to a gene. The CDR3 here is CASSRTGGEAFF. CDR3 nucleotide sequence: TGTGCCAGCAGCCGCACAGGGGGAGAAGCTTTCTTT. The whole variable domain, remainder taken from reference TRBV7-6 and TRBJ1-1, is GAGVSQSPRYKVTKRGQDVALRCDPISGHVSLYWYRQALGQGPEFLTYFNYEAQQDKSGLPNDRFSAERPEGSISTLTIQRTEQRDSAMYRCASSRTGGEAFFGQGTRLTVV.

In its sample, this clonotype was seen many times. The CDR3 nucleotides read TGTGCCAGCAGCTCGACAGCTGATCAGCCCCAGCATTTT. Its protein product is CASSSTADQPQHF. This chain links TRBV7-3 with TRBJ1-5; D possibly corresponds to TRBD1 (5 bases). Germline-derived CDR1 and CDR2 are SGHTA and FQGTGA. The CDR3 sequence is 13 residues long. V dropped 4 bases and J dropped 5 bases, with 9 bases sitting between them.

This clonotype was picked up a small number of times. V is TRBV7-9 and J is TRBJ1-1; the D is unclear. This CDR3 spans 14 amino acids. Trimming took 2 bases from V and 0 from J, leaving 7 bases between them. Germline CDR1 is SEHNR and CDR2 is FQNEAQ (reference sequence). In DNA form, the CDR3 reads TGTGCCAGCAGCTTAAGCTTTTTGAACACTGAAGCTTTCTTT. It encodes CASSLSFLNTEAFF.

This clonotype was found a few times. This chain uses TRBV6-2 or TRBV6-3 with TRBJ2-1; 8 bases map to TRBD2. This CDR3 comprises 16 residues. Germline lookup yields CDR1 MNHEY and CDR2 SVGEGT. V lost 2 bases and J lost 8; bases outside the gene matches: 11. The CDR3: CASSYPSGSLPDEQFF. The CDR3 nucleotides are TGTGCCAGCAGTTACCCGAGCGGGAGTTTACCGGATGAGCAGTTCTTC.

Regarding this clonotype: A single base separates this from a much larger clone, so it may be a read error. The chain uses TRBV3-1 and TRBJ2-3; D remains unclear. This CDR3 has 14 residues. Germline CDR1 and CDR2: LGHDT and YNNKEL (reference sequence). Here the CDR3 DNA reads TGTGCCAGCAGCCAAGATTTGGTCCTGGATACGCGGTATTTT. Its translation is CASSQDLVLDTRYF.

The chain links TRBV5-6 to TRBJ2-3; 8 bases map to TRBD1. This CDR3 region has 13 residues. The trim removed 3 bases at V and 4 bases at J, leaving 1 base unmatched. Germline V gene sequence: CDR1 SGHDT, CDR2 YYEEEE. CDR3 residues: CASSSRGPDTQYF. The CDR3 DNA is TGTGCCAGCAGCTCCAGGGGGCCAGATACGCAGTATTTT.